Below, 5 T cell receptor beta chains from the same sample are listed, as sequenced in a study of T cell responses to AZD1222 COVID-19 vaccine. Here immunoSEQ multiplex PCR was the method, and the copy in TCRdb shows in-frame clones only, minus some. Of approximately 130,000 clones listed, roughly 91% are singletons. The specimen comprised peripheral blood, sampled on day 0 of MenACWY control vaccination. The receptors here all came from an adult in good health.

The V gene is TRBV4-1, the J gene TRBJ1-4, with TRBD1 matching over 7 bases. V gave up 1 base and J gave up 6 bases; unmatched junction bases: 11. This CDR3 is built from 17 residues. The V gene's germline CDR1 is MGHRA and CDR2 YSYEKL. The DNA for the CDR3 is TGCGCCAGCAGCCAAGGATCGGGGGACAGAGGCTATGAAAAACTGTTTTTT. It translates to CASSQGSGDRGYEKLFF.

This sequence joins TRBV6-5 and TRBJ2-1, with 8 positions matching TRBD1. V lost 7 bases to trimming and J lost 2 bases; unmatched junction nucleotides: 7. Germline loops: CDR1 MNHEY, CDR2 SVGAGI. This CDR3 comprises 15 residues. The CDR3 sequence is CASMRGTGAYNEQFF. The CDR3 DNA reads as TGTGCCAGCATGAGGGGGACAGGAGCCTACAATGAGCAGTTCTTC.

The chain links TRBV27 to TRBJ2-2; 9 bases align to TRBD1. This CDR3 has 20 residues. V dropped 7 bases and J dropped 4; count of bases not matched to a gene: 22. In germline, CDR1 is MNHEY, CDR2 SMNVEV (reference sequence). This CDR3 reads CASTTAGQGFSEGPTGELFF. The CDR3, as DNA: TGTGCCAGCACCACCGCGGGACAGGGATTCTCCGAGGGTCCCACCGGGGAGCTGTTTTTT.

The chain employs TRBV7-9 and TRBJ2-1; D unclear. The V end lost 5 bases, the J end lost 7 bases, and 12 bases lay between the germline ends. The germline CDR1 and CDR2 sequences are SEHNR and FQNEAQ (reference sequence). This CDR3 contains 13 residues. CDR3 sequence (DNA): TGTGCCAGCAGCGACCGAACCCCGAATGAGCAGTTCTTC. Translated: CASSDRTPNEQFF.

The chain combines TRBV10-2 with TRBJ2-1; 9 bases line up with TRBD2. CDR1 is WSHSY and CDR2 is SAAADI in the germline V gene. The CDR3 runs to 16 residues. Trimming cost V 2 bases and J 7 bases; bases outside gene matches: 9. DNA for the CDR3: TGCGCCAGCAGTGAGGGGCCTAGCGGGGTAAAAAATGAGCAGTTCTTC. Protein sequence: CASSEGPSGVKNEQFF.